Each of the 20 T cell receptor beta chains below was sequenced from the same sample in a study of blood T cells in healthy people across ages. PCR was performed a second time for roughly 7 to 12 cycles using a sample-barcoded 5' primer and a J-beta primer mix. TCRdb fed the 5' RACE reads into MiXCR, producing one record per CDR3 protein. The sample consists of about 650,000 distinct CDR3 sequences, approximately 29% of them appearing once. Sequencing used blood. The receptor set was obtained from a woman over 75 in good health.

This clonotype has at least ten counts. The chain carries TRBV20-1 and TRBJ1-2; 10 bases match TRBD1. This CDR3 has 15 amino acids. CDR1 DFQATT and CDR2 SNEGSKA come from the germline V gene (reference sequence). Losses at the gene ends were 5 bases for V and 4 bases for J; bases not matched to a gene: 10. The CDR3 DNA sequence: TGCAGTGCTCGGGACAGGGGAGGGTGGGTCTATGGCTACACCTTC. Amino acids: CSARDRGGWVYGYTF.

This clonotype was seen repeatedly, ten times or more. The genes are TRBV7-9 and TRBJ2-1; D is ambiguous. Germline V lookup: CDR1 SEHNR, CDR2 FQNEAQ (reference sequence). V lost 5 bases to trimming and J lost 4 bases, with 6 bases between them. This CDR3 region has 12 residues. The CDR3 loop is CASSLKYNEQFF. The CDR3 DNA follows: TGTGCCAGCAGCCTAAAGTACAATGAGCAGTTCTTC.

The gene calls are TRBV9 and TRBJ1-6; no firm D call. This CDR3 is 15 amino acids long. From germline, CDR1 is SGDLS and CDR2 YYNGEE. V lost 0 bases, J lost 6 bases, and 10 bases lay in between. This chain's CDR3 is CASSVGHRGNSPLHF. The CDR3 nucleotides read TGTGCCAGCAGCGTAGGTCACCGGGGTAATTCACCCCTCCACTTT.

This clonotype came up many times. V gene TRBV12-3 or TRBV12-4 combines with J gene TRBJ2-1, with 7 bases aligning to TRBD1. The CDR3 has 17 residues. With 7 bases clipped from V and 0 bases from J, the junction kept 12 bases outside the gene matches. CDR3 loop: CASTLRGWDNSYNEQFF. In DNA form, the CDR3 reads TGTGCCAGCACACTCAGGGGGTGGGATAACTCCTACAATGAGCAGTTCTTC.

The sample holds a few counts of this clonotype. V usage is TRBV18 and J usage is TRBJ1-1; D is unresolved. CDR1 and CDR2 (germline): KGHSH, LQKENI. The CDR3 length is 13 residues. V was clipped by 3 bases and J by 1 base, with 6 bases between them. CDR3 DNA sequence: TGTGCCAGCTCACCGACGGCGAACACTGAAGCTTTCTTT. Its translation: CASSPTANTEAFF.

This clonotype was picked up a small number of times. A clone one base away is much larger, so this may be a read error. The chain uses TRBV5-1 and TRBJ1-6, with D uncertain. With 0 bases removed from V and 10 bases from J, the gap between germline ends came to 17 bases. The V gene's germline CDR1 is SGHRS and CDR2 YFSETQ. The CDR3 consists of 16 residues. CDR3 region: CASSLELVGSCSPLHF. Here the CDR3 DNA reads TGCGCCAGCAGCTTGGAATTGGTCGGGTCTTGCTCACCCCTCCACTTT.

There are many counts of this clonotype. J is TRBJ2-5 and V is TRBV29-1; D is undetermined. Germline CDR1 and CDR2: SQVTM and ANQGSEA. This CDR3 contains 11 residues. Trimming shortened V by 0 bases and J by 6 bases, and 5 bases separated the two germline ends. The chain's CDR3 is CSVEDAQTQYF. In nucleotides, the CDR3 is TGCAGCGTTGAAGATGCCCAGACCCAGTACTTC.

This clonotype was observed many times. The CDR3 region is CASSPGGTEYGYTF. CDR3 bases: TGCGCCAGCAGCCCGGGAGGGACAGAATATGGCTACACCTTC. The J gene is TRBJ1-2, the V gene TRBV5-1, with TRBD1 matching 7 bases. CDR1 and CDR2 (germline): SGHRS, YFSETQ. After removal of 4 bases from V and 5 bases from J, the junction contained 8 bases not matched to a gene. The CDR3 sequence is 14 residues long.

To note about this clonotype: The junction shows a germline mismatch at one end, possibly a read error. V gene TRBV12-3 or TRBV12-4 combines with J gene TRBJ2-7; TRBD1 is a possible D gene (5 bases). This CDR3 contains 15 residues. The CDR3 loop is CASSLPTSGCDERYF. CDR3 sequence (DNA): TGTGCCAGCAGTTTACCGACTTCAGGGTGCGACGAGCGGTACTTC.

This clonotype was counted many times. The chain links TRBV20-1 to TRBJ2-1; a possible D gene is TRBD1 (6 bases). Trimming stripped 5 bases from V and 7 bases from J, with 15 bases between. This CDR3 spans 13 amino acids. Looked up from germline, CDR1 is DFQATT and CDR2 is SNEGSKA (reference sequence). The CDR3 DNA sequence: TGCAGTGCTGGCCAGGGGTTTAGTAATGAGCAGTTCTTC. It specifies CSAGQGFSNEQFF.

At least ten counts were recorded for this clonotype. This chain connects TRBV27 to TRBJ1-2; possible D gene TRBD1, 5 bases. With 5 bases removed from V and 4 bases from J, the gap between germline ends came to 17 bases. This CDR3 is 15 amino acids long. Germline CDR1 reads MNHEY; CDR2 reads SMNVEV (reference sequence). The DNA of the CDR3 is TGTGCCAGCAGTCCTCACGGGGAGGGGACCTATGGCTACACCTTC. Residues: CASSPHGEGTYGYTF.

The sample holds many counts of this clonotype. The CDR3 region is CATRQGATDTQYF. The CDR3 coding sequence is TGCGCCACCAGACAGGGGGCAACAGATACGCAGTATTTT. The chain links TRBV5-1 to TRBJ2-3; TRBD1 aligns across 10 bases. Germline loops: CDR1 SGHRS, CDR2 YFSETQ. The CDR3 sequence is 13 residues long. The ends lost 9 bases at V and 3 bases at J; junction bases unmatched: 4.

Many counts were recorded for this clonotype. The CDR3 sequence: CASSPYLPQPQHF. The CDR3 DNA follows: TGTGCCAGCAGCCCCTATTTACCTCAGCCCCAGCATTTT. The chain employs TRBV28 and TRBJ1-5; D is uncertain. Between the trimmed V and J ends, which lost 6 bases and 6 bases, there was a span of 12 bases. This CDR3 spans 13 amino acids. Germline V gene lookup returns CDR1 MDHEN and CDR2 SYDVKM.

To note about this clonotype: A read error is possible here, since a much larger clone lies one base away. The rearrangement uses TRBV6-1 and TRBJ2-7, with TRBD1 identical over 7 bases. Germline V gene data show CDR1 as MNHNS and CDR2 as SASEGT. The CDR3 runs 15 residues. Trimming removed 0 bases from V and 5 bases from J; junction bases left unmatched: 7. The CDR3 protein is CASSEAHQGVNEQYF. DNA of the CDR3: TGTGCCAGCAGTGAAGCTCACCAGGGGGTCAACGAGCAGTACTTC.

This clonotype showed up many times. This rearrangement joins TRBV7-2 to TRBJ1-2, with D perhaps matching TRBD1 (5 bases). The germline V gene has CDR1 SGHTA and CDR2 FQGNSA. The CDR3 length is 14 residues. Trimming left V 3 bases short and J 6 bases short, with 14 bases between. Here the CDR3 DNA reads TGTGCCAGCAGCTTGGGGGGGACCTCTCATGGCTACACCTTC. Translating it yields CASSLGGTSHGYTF.

J is TRBJ1-3 and V is TRBV15; D remains unclear. The CDR3 totals 17 residues. Trimming pared 2 bases from V and 0 bases from J, leaving 14 bases between. CDR1 is LNHNV and CDR2 is YYDKDF in the germline V gene (reference sequence). The CDR3 is CATSRPLAGFSGNTIYF. CDR3 nucleotide sequence: TGTGCCACCAGCAGACCCCTAGCGGGGTTCTCTGGAAACACCATATATTTT. Full variable domain (rest looked up from reference TRBV15 and TRBJ1-3): DAMVIQNPRYQVTQFGKPVTLSCSQTLNHNVMYWYQQKSSQAPKLLFHYYDKDFNNEADTPDNFQSRRPNTSFCFLDIRSPGLGDTAMYLCATSRPLAGFSGNTIYFGEGSWLTVV.

This clonotype has just a few counts. At one end, the junction sequence differs from germline, possibly due to a read error. The chain joins TRBV11-2 to TRBJ1-1; unclear D gene. Germline CDR1 is SGHAT and CDR2 is FQNNGV. The CDR3 is 12 residues long. DNA for the CDR3: TGCGCCAGCAGCTTCAGGAACACTGAAGCTTTCTTT. Amino acid sequence: CASSFRNTEAFF.

This clonotype occurred many times. V gene TRBV5-1 combines with J gene TRBJ2-3; possible D gene TRBD2, 6 bases. V was cut by 4 bases and J by 1 base, with 13 bases left in between. The CDR3 sequence is 15 residues long. Per the germline V gene, CDR1 is SGHRS and CDR2 is YFSETQ. CDR3 DNA: TGCGCCAGCAGCCCACCGGGCGGGGGCACAGATACGCAGTATTTT. As protein: CASSPPGGGTDTQYF.

This clonotype was recorded many times. The chain uses TRBV5-5 and TRBJ2-7; tentative D call: TRBD1 (6 bases). The CDR3 runs 13 residues. Between the trimmed V and J ends, which lost 0 bases and 6 bases, there was a span of 10 bases. CDR1 is SGHKS, CDR2 YYEKEE, per germline (reference sequence). The CDR3: CASSLDRVLEQYF. The CDR3 DNA reads TGTGCCAGCAGCTTGGACAGGGTTCTCGAGCAGTACTTC.

This clonotype was recorded many times. The chain recombines TRBV7-9 with TRBJ2-5; 8 bases are shared with TRBD1. CDR1 is SEHNR, CDR2 FQNEAQ, per germline (reference sequence). J gave up 4 bases and V 4 bases, and 5 bases lay outside the gene matches. CDR3 length: 14 amino acids. The CDR3 sequence is CASSWNRGTETQYF. The CDR3 bases are TGTGCCAGCAGCTGGAACAGGGGGACAGAGACCCAGTACTTC.